Reported below is one T cell receptor beta chain. Methods used by the authors: Estimation of nucleated cell counts was performed using reference gene primer amplification. The method was immunoSEQ multiplex PCR; TCRdb's version includes in-frame clones alone and lacks a portion of them. V, J and clone size were drawn from that table, and D and trimming were deduced from the DNA. The sample has 60,000 to 90,000 clones, roughly 70% seen once; the top ten hold 2% to 3%. Germline trimming cut 1 base from V and 9 bases from J; bases unmatched to any gene: 10. The CDR3 totals 16 residues. Per germline, CDR1 SNHLY and CDR2 FYNNEI. This entry is derived from a study of blood T cell repertoires in COVID-19. Study overall: The United States, Italy and Spain provided the acute and convalescent COVID-19 samples. PBMCs, B-cell-depleted T cells, or T cells provided the cDNA or gDNA that made up the material.

The chain couples TRBV2 to TRBJ2-4, with 9 nucleotides matching TRBD2. The source is a human donor with acute or convalescent COVID-19. The donor label of this sample is uncertain. The source material was peripheral blood. The CDR3 bases are TGTGCCAGCAGTGAAGGACTAGCGGAAATAGGGGGCATTCAGTACTTC. Translating it yields CASSEGLAEIGGIQYF.